The clone carrying this T cell receptor (beta chain) showed up just a few times. This sample was taken from a study of identical twins. V lost 2 bases and J lost 2; bases outside the gene matches: 10. Germline V lookup: CDR1 MNHEY, CDR2 SVGAGI. This CDR3 comprises 18 residues. TCRdb reprocessed the 5' RACE reads via MiXCR and lists one record per CDR3 protein. The profile shows around 960,000 distinct CDR3 sequences, approximately 13% of them singletons. These records were also assigned to another study, of yellow fever vaccine responses in identical twins.

This TCR derives from a woman aged 18-29 years in good health. The source material was PBMCs. J is TRBJ2-5 and V is TRBV6-5; 11 bases map to TRBD2. Here the CDR3 reads CASSYGLAGGSEQETQYF. DNA of the CDR3: TGTGCCAGCAGTTACGGGCTAGCGGGGGGTAGCGAACAAGAGACCCAGTACTTC.